This entry is about one T cell receptor (beta chain). At least ten counts were recorded for this clone. No antigen is known for it. Base-call qualities are not available, and no considerably larger clone is one nucleotide away. The CDR3 numbers 15 residues from cysteine through phenylalanine. CDR3 DNA is the only sequence kept; it has 45 bases, read in frame from the first base. Per the germline V gene, SQVTM is the CDR1 and ANQGSEA is the CDR2. Relative to germline, V is missing 1 base and J is missing 4 bases, with 5 bases of the junction outside any gene match. Each donor gave one peripheral blood draw, averaging approximately 120 mL, which was collected into heparinised tubes. A BD FACSAria II was used to sort naive, central memory, regulatory and stem cell-like memory CD4+ T cells with a panel that included CD45RO, CCR7, CD25, CD127, CD95 and CD27. Every sorted population had a purity above 98%. PBMCs were separated immediately by Lymphoprep density gradient centrifugation and were stained directly, without being cultured. So that batch effects would be minimized, each experiment stained and sorted samples in pairs, pairing one healthy donor with one patient.

The sample is drawn from a study of beta chain features in type 1 diabetes (dated by TCRdb to the late 2010s). Notes on the research overall: Patients and healthy donors did not differ in mean age, gender distribution, total cell number or subset yield. A total of about 110,000,000 sorted cells were examined across all samples, and a strong correlation was observed between cell number per subset and RNA yield. In the study, recently diagnosed type 1 diabetes patients and matched healthy donors were compared on the TCRB repertoires of their sorted circulating CD4+ T cell subsets. Regulatory and stem cell-like memory subsets were obtained from only 8 patients and about eight healthy donors, while naive and central memory subsets were obtained from all 30 or so donors. What the study reported, not specific to this receptor: Because cDNA rather than genomic DNA was sequenced, highly expressing activated cells could have been over-represented, although no difference in activation and CD3 levels was found between groups. PCR may preferentially amplify shorter templates, but because patient and control samples were amplified and corrected together, any resulting skew would affect both groups equally. Only small numbers of individuals were included in the HLA sub-analyses, which left unresolved whether HLA type had any influence on TCRB rearrangement. In all four CD4+ subsets, TCRB CDR3 length was moderately but significantly shorter in type 1 diabetes patients. Naive, central memory and regulatory TCRB repertoires appeared more similar among patients than among healthy donors. Fewer insertions and more nucleotide deletions at VDJ recombination sites were observed in patients with type 1 diabetes, implying thymic rearrangement abnormalities.

The entire amount of isolated RNA was reverse transcribed using the High Capacity cDNA Reverse Transcription Kit, so the sequenced TCRB transcripts were expressed ones. Naive, central memory and regulatory T cell samples underwent deep immunoSEQ sequencing, averaging approximately 3.5 million total reads per sample. Sorted cells were lysed in RLT buffer and RNA was extracted with DNase-treated RNeasy Micro or Mini kits, depending on cell number. Each cell subset was processed on its own to prevent cross-contamination, while patient and healthy donor samples were processed together. TCRB sequences were amplified from cDNA with the immunoSEQ multiplex PCR, producing 87-bp fragments spanning the CDR3 region. Sequencing of the amplicons was performed on the Illumina HiSeq platform. The authors' pipeline ran thus. Synthetic template baselines were used to correct PCR bias computationally, reads within Hamming distance 2 were collapsed together, and singletons that could not be merged were discarded. By aligning reads against IMGT, V, D and J genes, CDR3 length, and insertions or deletions at six rearrangement sites were assigned. Within each subset, clonotype counts were normalized to the number of sorted cells before true diversity and Gini coefficients were calculated with the tcR R package. The overlap coefficient, calculated on TCRB nucleotide sequences, was used to measure repertoire sharing. As a proxy for the pre-selection repertoire, out-of-frame TCRB sequences from naive cells were analyzed. The table comes from immuneACCESS by way of TCRdb, which keeps in-frame sequences with V and J called. Part of the clones is missing from these tables; in studies checked, under half for an unresolved V gene and the rest for unknown reasons. The V and J calls and the clone size are those of that table, but D and trimming were determined from the DNA. Across this sample there are nearly 250,000 clones, with 13% to 15% seen only once. The top ten constitute about 0.03% of the sample.

Recombination joined TRBV29-1 with TRBJ2-1; the junction holds 9 bases that match TRBD1. The TCR comes from a woman aged 35 to 49 in good health. The sequenced sample was naive CD4+ T cells from blood. In light of the paper, this sample's cell subset or site label describes: true naive CD4+ T cells. Here the CDR3 is given as CSVEATGQGYNEQFF. The nucleotides read TGCAGCGTTGAAGCAACGGGACAGGGATACAATGAGCAGTTCTTC.